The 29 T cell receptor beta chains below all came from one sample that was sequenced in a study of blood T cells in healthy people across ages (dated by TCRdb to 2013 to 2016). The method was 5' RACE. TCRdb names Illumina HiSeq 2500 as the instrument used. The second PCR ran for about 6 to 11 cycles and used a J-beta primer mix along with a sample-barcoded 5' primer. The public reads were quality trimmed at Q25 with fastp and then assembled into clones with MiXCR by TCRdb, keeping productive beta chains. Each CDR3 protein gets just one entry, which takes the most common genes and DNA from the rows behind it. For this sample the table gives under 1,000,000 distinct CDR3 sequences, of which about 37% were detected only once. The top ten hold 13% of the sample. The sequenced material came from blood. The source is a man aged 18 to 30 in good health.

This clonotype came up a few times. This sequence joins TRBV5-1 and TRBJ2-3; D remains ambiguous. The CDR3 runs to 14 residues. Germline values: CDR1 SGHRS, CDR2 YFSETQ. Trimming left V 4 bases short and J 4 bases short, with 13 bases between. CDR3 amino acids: CASSPGLGSDTQYF. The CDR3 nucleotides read TGCGCCAGCAGCCCCGGTCTGGGTTCAGATACGCAGTATTTT. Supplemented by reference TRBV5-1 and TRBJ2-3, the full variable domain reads KAGVTQTPRYLIKTRGQQVTLSCSPISGHRSVSWYQQTPGQGLQFLFEYFSETQRNKGNFPGRFSGRQFSNSRSEMNVSTLELGDSALYLCASSPGLGSDTQYFGPGTRLTVL.

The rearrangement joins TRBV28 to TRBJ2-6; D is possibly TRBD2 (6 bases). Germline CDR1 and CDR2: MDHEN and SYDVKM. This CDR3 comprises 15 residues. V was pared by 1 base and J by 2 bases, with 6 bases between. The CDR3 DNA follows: TGTGCCAGCAGTTTATCGGGGGCTGGGGCCAACGTCCTGACTTTC. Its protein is CASSLSGAGANVLTF.

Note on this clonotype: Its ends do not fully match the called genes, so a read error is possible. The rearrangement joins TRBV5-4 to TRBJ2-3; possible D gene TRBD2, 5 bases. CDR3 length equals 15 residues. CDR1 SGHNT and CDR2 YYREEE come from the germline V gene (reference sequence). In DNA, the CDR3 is TGTGACAGCAGCCCCCGCCCCGGACTGGAAGATACGCAGTATTTT. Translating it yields CDSSPRPGLEDTQYF.

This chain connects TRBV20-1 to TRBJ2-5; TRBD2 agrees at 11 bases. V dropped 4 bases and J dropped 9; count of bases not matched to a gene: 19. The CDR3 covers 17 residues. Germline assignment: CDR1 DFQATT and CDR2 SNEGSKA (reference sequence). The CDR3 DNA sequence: TGCAGTGCTACAACGTCGGATAGCGGGGGGGCCTCGGGTGCCCAGTACTTC. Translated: CSATTSDSGGASGAQYF.

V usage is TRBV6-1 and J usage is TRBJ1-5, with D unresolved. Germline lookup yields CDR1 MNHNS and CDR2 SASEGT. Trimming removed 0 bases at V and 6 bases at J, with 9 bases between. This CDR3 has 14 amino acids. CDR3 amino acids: CASSEAGMAQPQHF. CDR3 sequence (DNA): TGTGCCAGCAGTGAAGCTGGAATGGCTCAGCCCCAGCATTTT.

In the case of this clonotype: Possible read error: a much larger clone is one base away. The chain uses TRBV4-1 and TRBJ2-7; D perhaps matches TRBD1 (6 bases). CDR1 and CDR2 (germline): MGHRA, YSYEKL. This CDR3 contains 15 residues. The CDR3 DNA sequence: TGCGCCAGCAACCAAACGATGGCAGGGGACTACGAGCAGTACTTC. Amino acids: CASNQTMAGDYEQYF.

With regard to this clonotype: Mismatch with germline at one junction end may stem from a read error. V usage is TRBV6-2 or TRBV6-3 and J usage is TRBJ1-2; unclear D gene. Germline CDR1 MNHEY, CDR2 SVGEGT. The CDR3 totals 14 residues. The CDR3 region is CAGSYLAENGGYTF. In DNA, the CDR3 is TGTGCCGGCAGTTACCTCGCCGAGAACGGCGGCTACACCTTC.

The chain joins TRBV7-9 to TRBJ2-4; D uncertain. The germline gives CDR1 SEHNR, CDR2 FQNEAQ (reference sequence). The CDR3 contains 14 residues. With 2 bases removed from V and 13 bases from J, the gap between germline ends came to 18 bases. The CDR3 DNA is TGTGCCAGCAGCTTATCGCTTGGGGTTTCTGAGCAGTACTTC. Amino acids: CASSLSLGVSEQYF.

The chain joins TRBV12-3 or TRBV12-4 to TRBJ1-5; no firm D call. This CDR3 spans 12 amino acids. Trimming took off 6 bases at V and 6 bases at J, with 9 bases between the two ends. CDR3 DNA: TGTGCCAGCAGCCTCGACGTTCAGCCCCAGCATTTT. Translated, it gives CASSLDVQPQHF.

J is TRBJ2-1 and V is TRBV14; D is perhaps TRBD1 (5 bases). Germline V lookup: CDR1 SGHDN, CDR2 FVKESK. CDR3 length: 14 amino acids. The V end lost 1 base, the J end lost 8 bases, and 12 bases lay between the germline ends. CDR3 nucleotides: TGTGCCAGCAGCCAAGCGAACAGGTACGATGAGCAGTTCTTC. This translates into CASSQANRYDEQFF.

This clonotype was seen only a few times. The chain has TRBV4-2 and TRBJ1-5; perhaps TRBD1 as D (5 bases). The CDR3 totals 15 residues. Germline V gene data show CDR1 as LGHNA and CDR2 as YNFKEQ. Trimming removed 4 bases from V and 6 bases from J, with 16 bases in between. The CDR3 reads CASSPRTQGSQPQHF. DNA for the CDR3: TGTGCCAGCAGCCCAAGGACCCAGGGTAGTCAGCCCCAGCATTTT.

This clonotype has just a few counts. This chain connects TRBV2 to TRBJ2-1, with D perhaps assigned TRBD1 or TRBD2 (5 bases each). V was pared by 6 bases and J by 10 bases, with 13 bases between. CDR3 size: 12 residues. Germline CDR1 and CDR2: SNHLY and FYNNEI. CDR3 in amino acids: CASRWGSGEQFF. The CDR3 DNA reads TGTGCCAGCAGGTGGGGGAGCGGCGAGCAGTTCTTC.

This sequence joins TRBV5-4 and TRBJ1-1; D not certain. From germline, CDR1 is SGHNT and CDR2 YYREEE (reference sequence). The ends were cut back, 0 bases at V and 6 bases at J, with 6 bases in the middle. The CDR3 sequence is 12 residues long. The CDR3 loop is CASSLDGPEAFF. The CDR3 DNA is TGTGCCAGCAGCTTGGATGGACCTGAAGCTTTCTTT.

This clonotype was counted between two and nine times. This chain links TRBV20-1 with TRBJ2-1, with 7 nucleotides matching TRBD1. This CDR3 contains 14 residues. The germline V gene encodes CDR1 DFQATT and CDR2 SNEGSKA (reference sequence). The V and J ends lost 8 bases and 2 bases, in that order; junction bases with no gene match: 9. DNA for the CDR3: TGCAGTCTTAGGGGGCAGGCCGCCTACAATGAGCAGTTCTTC. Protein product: CSLRGQAAYNEQFF.

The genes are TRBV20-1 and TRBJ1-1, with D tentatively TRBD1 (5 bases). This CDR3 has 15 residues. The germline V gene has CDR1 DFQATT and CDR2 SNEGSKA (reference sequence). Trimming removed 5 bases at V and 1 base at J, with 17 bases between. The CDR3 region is CSASDTYQGNTEAFF. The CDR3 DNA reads TGCAGTGCTTCGGATACCTATCAGGGGAACACTGAAGCTTTCTTT.

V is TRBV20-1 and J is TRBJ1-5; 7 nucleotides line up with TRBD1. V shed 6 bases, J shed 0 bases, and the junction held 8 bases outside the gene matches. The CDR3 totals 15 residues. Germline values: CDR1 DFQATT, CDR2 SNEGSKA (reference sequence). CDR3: CSATATGNSNQPQHF. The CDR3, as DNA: TGCAGTGCCACCGCGACAGGGAATAGCAATCAGCCCCAGCATTTT.

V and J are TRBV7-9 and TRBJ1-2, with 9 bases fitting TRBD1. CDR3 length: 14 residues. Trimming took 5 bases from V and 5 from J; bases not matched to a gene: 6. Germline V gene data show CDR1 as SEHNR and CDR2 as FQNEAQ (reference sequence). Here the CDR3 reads CASSPDRGVYGYTF. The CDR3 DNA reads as TGTGCCAGCAGCCCGGACAGGGGCGTATATGGCTACACCTTC. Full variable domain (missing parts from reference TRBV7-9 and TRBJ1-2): DTGVSQNPRHKITKRGQNVTFRCDPISEHNRLYWYRQTLGQGPEFLTYFQNEAQLEKSRLLSDRFSAERPKGSFSTLEIQRTEQGDSAMYLCASSPDRGVYGYTFGSGTRLTVV.

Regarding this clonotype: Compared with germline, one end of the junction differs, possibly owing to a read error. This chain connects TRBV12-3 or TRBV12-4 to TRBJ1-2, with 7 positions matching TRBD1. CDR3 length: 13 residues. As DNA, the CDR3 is TGTGCCAGCAGCGCGACAGGGCTCTATGGCCACACCTTC. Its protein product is CASSATGLYGHTF.

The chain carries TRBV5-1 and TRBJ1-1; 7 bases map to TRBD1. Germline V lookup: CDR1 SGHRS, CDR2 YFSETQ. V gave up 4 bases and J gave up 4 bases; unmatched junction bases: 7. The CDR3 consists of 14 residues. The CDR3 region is CASSNRQGRTEAFF. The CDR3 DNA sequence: TGCGCCAGCAGCAACCGACAGGGACGCACTGAAGCTTTCTTT.

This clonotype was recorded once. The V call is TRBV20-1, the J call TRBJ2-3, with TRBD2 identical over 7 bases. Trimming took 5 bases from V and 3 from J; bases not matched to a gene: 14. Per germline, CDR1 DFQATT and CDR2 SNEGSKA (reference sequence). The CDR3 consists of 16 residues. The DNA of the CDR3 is TGCAGTGCTGGAGTCGCCAGCGGGGAGTGGACAGATACGCAGTATTTT. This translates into CSAGVASGEWTDTQYF.

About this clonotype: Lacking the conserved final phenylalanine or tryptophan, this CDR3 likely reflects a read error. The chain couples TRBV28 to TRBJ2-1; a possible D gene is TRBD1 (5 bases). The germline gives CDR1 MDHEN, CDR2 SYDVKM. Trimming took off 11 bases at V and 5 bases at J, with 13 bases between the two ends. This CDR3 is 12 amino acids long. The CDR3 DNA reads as TGTGCCTCCCGGACACCCAACAATGAGCAGTTCGTC. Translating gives CASRTPNNEQFV.

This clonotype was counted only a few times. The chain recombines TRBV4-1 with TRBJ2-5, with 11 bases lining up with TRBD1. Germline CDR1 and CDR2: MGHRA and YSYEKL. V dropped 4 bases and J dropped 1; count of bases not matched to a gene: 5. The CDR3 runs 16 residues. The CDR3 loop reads CASSLRDRGGQETQYF. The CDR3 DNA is TGCGCCAGCAGCCTTAGGGACAGGGGGGGCCAAGAGACCCAGTACTTC.

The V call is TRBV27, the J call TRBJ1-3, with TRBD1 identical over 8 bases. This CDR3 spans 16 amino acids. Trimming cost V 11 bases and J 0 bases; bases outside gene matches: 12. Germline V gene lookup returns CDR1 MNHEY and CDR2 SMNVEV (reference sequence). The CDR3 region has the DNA TGTGCCCCCAGTGGGGACAGGCGCCCCTCTGGAAACACCATATATTTT. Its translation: CAPSGDRRPSGNTIYF.

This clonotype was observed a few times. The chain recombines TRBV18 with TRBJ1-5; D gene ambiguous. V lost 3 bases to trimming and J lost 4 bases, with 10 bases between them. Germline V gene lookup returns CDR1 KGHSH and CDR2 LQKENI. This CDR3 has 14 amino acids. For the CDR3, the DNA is TGTGCCAGCTCACCGGGCCTGACAAATCAGCCCCAGCATTTT. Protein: CASSPGLTNQPQHF.

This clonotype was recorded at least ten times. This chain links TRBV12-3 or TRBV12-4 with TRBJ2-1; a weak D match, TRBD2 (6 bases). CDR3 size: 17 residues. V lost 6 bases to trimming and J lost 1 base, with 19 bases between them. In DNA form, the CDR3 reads TGTGCCAGCAGCCCGCCCTACAGCGGAGGGTCCTACAATGAGCAGTTCTTC. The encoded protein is CASSPPYSGGSYNEQFF.

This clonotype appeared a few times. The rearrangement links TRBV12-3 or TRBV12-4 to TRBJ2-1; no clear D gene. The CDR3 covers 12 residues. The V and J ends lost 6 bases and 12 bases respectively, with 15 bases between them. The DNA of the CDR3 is TGTGCCAGCAGCCCCACCCCGGTGCCGCAGTTCTTC. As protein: CASSPTPVPQFF.

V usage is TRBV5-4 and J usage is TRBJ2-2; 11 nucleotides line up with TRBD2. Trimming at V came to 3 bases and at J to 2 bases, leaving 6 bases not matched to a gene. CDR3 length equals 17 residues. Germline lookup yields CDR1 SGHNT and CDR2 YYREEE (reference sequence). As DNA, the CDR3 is TGTGCCAGCAGCTCCGGGACTAGCGGAGGAAACACCGGGGAGCTGTTTTTT. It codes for CASSSGTSGGNTGELFF.

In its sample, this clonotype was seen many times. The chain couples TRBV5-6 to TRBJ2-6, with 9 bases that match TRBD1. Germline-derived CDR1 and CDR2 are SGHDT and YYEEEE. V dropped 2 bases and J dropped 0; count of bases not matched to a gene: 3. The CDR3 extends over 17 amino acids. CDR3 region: CASSLQGAISGANVLTF. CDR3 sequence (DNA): TGTGCCAGCAGCTTACAGGGGGCAATCTCTGGGGCCAACGTCCTGACTTTC.

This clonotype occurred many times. In nucleotides, the CDR3 is TGTGCCAGCAGTGTCACAGGGGTCGGGGACACTGAAGCTTTCTTT. Translation gives CASSVTGVGDTEAFF. This chain joins TRBV12-3 or TRBV12-4 and TRBJ1-1; 7 bases map to TRBD1. V dropped 5 bases and J dropped 3; count of bases not matched to a gene: 9. The CDR3 has 15 amino acids.